Shown below are 9 T cell receptor beta chains from a single sample sequenced in a study of blood T cell repertoires in COVID-19. Clones were sequenced by immunoSEQ multiplex PCR, and TCRdb holds only the in-frame ones, with some missing. The sample carries about 130,000 clones, around 85% recorded once. Input material: peripheral blood. These TCRs come from a woman at least 80 years old with acute or convalescent COVID-19.

The chain recombines TRBV7-8 with TRBJ1-5, with 7 nucleotides matching TRBD1. Germline loops: CDR1 SGHVS, CDR2 FQNEAQ. This CDR3 is 15 amino acids long. The J segment lost 7 bases and the V segment lost 1 base, leaving 7 bases of the junction unmatched. The CDR3 loop reads CASSLVGQEGQPQHF. The DNA for the CDR3 is TGTGCCAGCAGCTTAGTCGGACAGGAAGGACAGCCCCAGCATTTT.

The rearrangement links TRBV12-5 to TRBJ2-2, with unresolved D. Germline V gene data show CDR1 as LGHNT and CDR2 as FRNRAP. The CDR3 totals 13 residues. Between the trimmed V and J ends, which lost 4 bases and 7 bases, there was a span of 10 bases. CDR3 nucleotides: TGTGCTAGTGGTTCGCAGGTCGGCGGGGAGCTGTTTTTT. Its protein is CASGSQVGGELFF.

V usage is TRBV5-4 and J usage is TRBJ1-4; the D gene is possibly TRBD1 (6 bases). Looked up from germline, CDR1 is SGHNT and CDR2 is YYREEE (reference sequence). V dropped 3 bases and J dropped 7 bases, with 22 bases sitting between them. The CDR3 covers 17 residues. CDR3 bases: TGTGCCAGCAGCTGGGGGGGCAGCCGCATGATGGTTGAAAAACTGTTTTTT. Translation gives CASSWGGSRMMVEKLFF.

The chain has TRBV6-6 and TRBJ2-1, with 11 positions matching TRBD2. CDR1 is MNHNY, CDR2 SVGAGI, per germline (reference sequence). CDR3 length: 16 residues. Unmatched junction bases numbered 11, after V lost 6 bases and J lost 7 bases. This chain's CDR3 is CASRINPGLAANEQFF. The CDR3 coding sequence is TGTGCCAGCAGGATTAACCCGGGACTAGCGGCGAATGAGCAGTTCTTC.

This rearrangement joins TRBV5-4 to TRBJ2-3; 12 bases agree with TRBD2. Germline V gene lookup returns CDR1 SGHNT and CDR2 YYREEE (reference sequence). The trim removed 1 base at V and 5 bases at J, leaving 2 bases unmatched. CDR3 length: 15 residues. The CDR3 reads CASSLLAGGLDTQYF. In nucleotides, the CDR3 is TGTGCCAGCAGCTTGCTAGCGGGGGGGCTAGATACGCAGTATTTT. Drawing the rest from reference TRBV5-4 and TRBJ2-3, the complete variable domain is ETGVTQSPTHLIKTRGQQVTLRCSSQSGHNTVSWYQQALGQGPQFIFQYYREEENGRGNFPPRFSGLQFPNYSSELNVNALELDDSALYLCASSLLAGGLDTQYFGPGTRLTVL.

The chain carries TRBV27 and TRBJ1-1, with TRBD1 matching over 8 bases. CDR1 and CDR2 from the germline V gene are MNHEY and SMNVEV (reference sequence). This CDR3 comprises 13 residues. The ends lost 6 bases at V and 5 bases at J; junction bases unmatched: 5. The CDR3 reads CASSPGQGTEAFF. As DNA, the CDR3 is TGTGCCAGCAGCCCTGGACAGGGAACTGAAGCTTTCTTT.

The CDR3 spells CASSTNTGGHLVSSGNTIYF. The DNA for the CDR3 is TGTGCCAGCTCGACTAATACAGGGGGCCACCTCGTTAGCTCTGGAAACACCATATATTTT. This chain uses TRBV18 with TRBJ1-3; 9 nucleotides match TRBD1. This CDR3 is built from 20 residues. V was clipped by 6 bases and J by 0 bases; unmatched bases: 18. CDR1 and CDR2 from the germline V gene are KGHSH and LQKENI.

The CDR3 protein is CASRAAGAPNEKLFF. DNA of the CDR3: TGTGCCAGCAGAGCAGCAGGGGCCCCTAATGAAAAACTGTTTTTT. The V gene is TRBV2, the J gene TRBJ1-4; maybe TRBD1 (6 bases). From germline, CDR1 is SNHLY and CDR2 FYNNEI. The V end was cut by 6 bases, the J end by 3 bases, with 14 bases between. The CDR3 spans 15 residues.

The rearrangement uses TRBV5-4 and TRBJ1-2; D call uncertain. Germline CDR1 SGHNT, CDR2 YYREEE (reference sequence). This CDR3 is 15 amino acids long. The V end was cut by 1 base, the J end by 2 bases, with 12 bases between. CDR3 region: CASSLWALANYGYTF. CDR3 sequence (DNA): TGTGCCAGCAGCTTGTGGGCCCTAGCCAACTATGGCTACACCTTC.